These 27 T cell receptor beta chains originate from one sample sequenced in a study of blood T cell repertoires in COVID-19. Method: immunoSEQ multiplex PCR; TCRdb's copy keeps in-frame clones and lacks some. The table has under 170,000 clones, around 87% seen once. The sequenced sample consisted of peripheral blood. Source of these receptors: a woman in her sixties with active or convalescent COVID-19.

The rearrangement joins TRBV5-4 to TRBJ2-1; no reliable D call. V was shortened by 3 bases and J by 10 bases, with 8 bases between the two germline ends. The CDR3 is 11 amino acids. Germline V gene data show CDR1 as SGHNT and CDR2 as YYREEE (reference sequence). The CDR3 region has the DNA TGTGCCAGCAGCTACTCCTGGGAGCAGTTCTTC. It encodes CASSYSWEQFF.

As to this clone: Sequence at one end of the junction differs from germline and may be a read error. V is TRBV10-3 and J is TRBJ2-7; 10 bases are shared with TRBD1. Germline V gives CDR1 ENHRY, CDR2 SYGVKD. The CDR3 totals 11 residues. CDR3 protein: CGTGATYEQYF. DNA of the CDR3: TGCGGGACAGGGGCGACCTACGAGCAGTACTTC.

This clone has a handful of counts. V is TRBV11-2 and J is TRBJ1-3, with 7 bases matching TRBD1. The CDR3 consists of 14 residues. V shed 2 bases, J shed 7 bases, and the junction held 5 bases outside the gene matches. Germline V gives CDR1 SGHAT, CDR2 FQNNGV. The CDR3 bases are TGTGCCAGCAGCTTACCGACAGGGATGAACACCATATATTTT. Amino acid sequence: CASSLPTGMNTIYF.

The J gene is TRBJ2-7, the V gene TRBV6-1; D is possibly TRBD2 (7 bases). This CDR3 is 17 amino acids long. Deletions cut 2 bases from V and 4 bases from J, with 21 bases between. Germline V gene lookup returns CDR1 MNHNS and CDR2 SASEGT. CDR3 residues: CASSEIGGAGVPYEQYF. In nucleotides, the CDR3 is TGTGCCAGCAGTGAAATTGGGGGGGCAGGGGTACCATACGAGCAGTACTTC.

CDR3 coding DNA: TGTGCCAGCAGCGGACAGAAGTCTAACTATGGCTACACCTTC. Protein: CASSGQKSNYGYTF. V gene TRBV9 combines with J gene TRBJ1-2; weak D call: TRBD1 (5 bases). V lost 3 bases and J 0 bases, leaving 9 bases between the germline ends. Germline CDR1 is SGDLS and CDR2 is YYNGEE. This CDR3 spans 14 amino acids.

V usage is TRBV4-1 and J usage is TRBJ2-2, with 8 positions matching TRBD2. Germline CDR1 and CDR2: MGHRA and YSYEKL. Trimming at V came to 2 bases and at J to 5 bases, leaving 7 bases not matched to a gene. The CDR3 totals 16 residues. The CDR3 protein is CASSQPPGLATGELFF. CDR3 sequence (DNA): TGCGCCAGCAGCCAACCCCCCGGACTAGCTACCGGGGAGCTGTTTTTT.

This chain connects TRBV19 to TRBJ2-1; 11 bases agree with TRBD2. With 5 bases clipped from V and 5 bases from J, the junction kept 8 bases outside the gene matches. Germline V gene data show CDR1 as LNHDA and CDR2 as SQIVND (reference sequence). The CDR3 spans 16 residues. DNA of the CDR3: TGTGCCAGTAGTCTAGCGGGGGGCATAGGTAACAATGAGCAGTTCTTC. Its protein product is CASSLAGGIGNNEQFF. The variable domain in full, with the rest retrieved from reference TRBV19 and TRBJ2-1, is DGGITQSPKYLFRKEGQNVTLSCEQNLNHDAMYWYRQDPGQGLRLIYYSQIVNDFQKGDIAEGYSVSREKKESFPLTVTSAQKNPTAFYLCASSLAGGIGNNEQFFGPGTRLTVL.

Concerning this clone: The same CDR3 can be traced to other DNA sequences in this sample. The V gene is TRBV4-3, the J gene TRBJ1-2; D gene uncertain. Germline loops: CDR1 LGHNA, CDR2 YSLEER. The V and J ends lost 0 bases and 2 bases respectively, with 7 bases between them. The CDR3 loop spans 14 amino acids. CDR3 bases: TGCGCCAGCAGCCAAGATGCAGGAAACTATGGCTACACCTTC. Translating it yields CASSQDAGNYGYTF.

The rearrangement links TRBV15 to TRBJ1-4; D gene unclear. CDR1 is LNHNV, CDR2 YYDKDF, per germline (reference sequence). V lost 11 bases to trimming and J lost 1 base, with 14 bases between them. CDR3 length equals 14 residues. CDR3 loop: CAASFGGTNEKLFF. In DNA form, the CDR3 reads TGTGCCGCCTCCTTTGGAGGAACTAATGAAAAACTGTTTTTT.

This clone was observed a few times. This sequence joins TRBV4-3 and TRBJ2-4; TRBD1 agrees at 8 bases. The CDR3 totals 16 residues. Germline V lookup: CDR1 LGHNA, CDR2 YSLEER. The ends lost 1 base at V and 2 bases at J; junction bases unmatched: 4. The CDR3: CASSQGAGGTKNIQYF. CDR3 in DNA: TGCGCCAGCAGCCAAGGGGCAGGGGGCACCAAAAACATTCAGTACTTC.

The rearrangement links TRBV7-9 to TRBJ2-1, with a tentative D call TRBD2 (5 bases). The CDR3 consists of 16 residues. Trimming removed 7 bases from V and 0 bases from J, with 16 bases in between. Per the germline V gene, CDR1 is SEHNR and CDR2 is FQNEAQ (reference sequence). The chain's CDR3 is CASTPSGLGSYNEQFF. The CDR3 coding sequence is TGTGCCAGCACCCCCTCGGGGTTGGGCTCCTACAATGAGCAGTTCTTC.

The chain joins TRBV6-2 or TRBV6-3 to TRBJ1-2; 11 nucleotides match TRBD1. J was trimmed by 4 bases and V by 2 bases; bases with no gene match: 0. Germline CDR1 MNHEY, CDR2 SVGEGT. The CDR3 is made up of 14 amino acids. CDR3 coding DNA: TGTGCCAGCAGTTACGGGACAGGGGGCTATGGCTACACCTTC. Protein: CASSYGTGGYGYTF.

The chain is built from TRBV6-4 and TRBJ1-2; TRBD1 matches at 7 bases. Germline V gene sequence: CDR1 MRHNA, CDR2 SNTAGT. This CDR3 comprises 13 residues. V dropped 6 bases and J dropped 6; count of bases not matched to a gene: 7. The CDR3 sequence: CASSQRTGDGYTF. CDR3 sequence (DNA): TGTGCCAGCAGCCAGAGGACAGGTGATGGCTACACCTTC.

This clone was counted between two and nine times. J is TRBJ1-4 and V is TRBV12-3 or TRBV12-4; D remains ambiguous. This CDR3 comprises 12 residues. The V and J ends lost 8 bases and 5 bases respectively, with 9 bases between them. The CDR3 nucleotides read TGTGCCAGCGGAGGGCAGAATGAAAAACTGTTTTTT. This encodes CASGGQNEKLFF.

The chain recombines TRBV11-2 with TRBJ2-5; 9 bases are shared with TRBD1. V was pared by 4 bases and J by 5 bases, with 8 bases of the junction left unmatched. The CDR3 is made up of 15 amino acids. Germline CDR1 SGHAT, CDR2 FQNNGV. The CDR3 is CASSSGQGVGETQYF. Here the CDR3 DNA reads TGTGCCAGCAGCTCGGGACAGGGAGTCGGTGAGACCCAGTACTTC.

The V gene is TRBV5-1, the J gene TRBJ2-1, with TRBD1 identical over 7 bases. Per the germline V gene, CDR1 is SGHRS and CDR2 is YFSETQ. The CDR3 covers 15 residues. The trim removed 0 bases at V and 4 bases at J, leaving 4 bases unmatched. DNA for the CDR3: TGCGCCAGCAGCTTGGCGGGACAGCCTTACAATGAGCAGTTCTTC. Encoded protein: CASSLAGQPYNEQFF. Drawing the rest from reference TRBV5-1 and TRBJ2-1, the complete variable domain is KAGVTQTPRYLIKTRGQQVTLSCSPISGHRSVSWYQQTPGQGLQFLFEYFSETQRNKGNFPGRFSGRQFSNSRSEMNVSTLELGDSALYLCASSLAGQPYNEQFFGPGTRLTVL.

This rearrangement joins TRBV7-9 to TRBJ2-3; D perhaps matches TRBD1 (6 bases). Germline CDR1 SEHNR, CDR2 FQNEAQ (reference sequence). With 2 bases removed from V and 0 bases from J, the gap between germline ends came to 18 bases. The CDR3 loop spans 18 amino acids. CDR3: CASSLSQGSHGSTDTQYF. For the CDR3, the DNA is TGTGCCAGCAGCTTATCCCAGGGGTCCCACGGAAGCACAGATACGCAGTATTTT.

The sample holds one count of this clone. The gene calls are TRBV7-8 and TRBJ1-5; a weak D match, TRBD1 (5 bases). V shed 5 bases and J shed 3 bases, with 11 bases lying between them. In germline, CDR1 is SGHVS, CDR2 FQNEAQ. The CDR3 consists of 14 residues. The CDR3 region is CASSRDSLNQPQHF. CDR3 nucleotides: TGTGCCAGCAGCAGAGACAGTCTCAATCAGCCCCAGCATTTT.

The chain employs TRBV4-3 and TRBJ1-2; no definite D call. Germline CDR1 LGHNA, CDR2 YSLEER. V lost 0 bases and J 4 bases, leaving 6 bases between the germline ends. This CDR3 is built from 13 residues. CDR3 DNA sequence: TGCGCCAGCAGCCAAGAACCCGGCTATGGCTACACCTTC. As protein: CASSQEPGYGYTF.

This clone was seen just once. The CDR3 DNA is TGTGCCAGGGACAGGGGAGTTTCCTACGAGCAGTACTTC. It specifies CARDRGVSYEQYF. This sequence joins TRBV7-9 and TRBJ2-7; TRBD1 matches 9 bases. Trimming removed 9 bases from V and 1 base from J; junction bases left unmatched: 4. The CDR3 contains 13 residues. Looked up from germline, CDR1 is SEHNR and CDR2 is FQNEAQ (reference sequence).

This chain joins TRBV5-1 and TRBJ1-1; 7 nucleotides agree with TRBD1. The CDR3 contains 14 residues. The trim removed 1 base at V and 7 bases at J, leaving 7 bases unmatched. Germline V gene data show CDR1 as SGHRS and CDR2 as YFSETQ. CDR3 sequence (DNA): TGCGCCAGCAGCTTGCCCGACAGGGCAGGTGAAGCTTTCTTT. It is translated as CASSLPDRAGEAFF.

The V call is TRBV10-3, the J call TRBJ1-5; the D is unclear. The CDR3 contains 14 residues. V shed 6 bases and J shed 4 bases, with 13 bases lying between them. Per germline, CDR1 ENHRY and CDR2 SYGVKD. As DNA, the CDR3 is TGTGCCATCAGCGAAGACATGCGAAATCAGCCCCAGCATTTT. This sequence encodes CAISEDMRNQPQHF.

Remarks on this clone: The identical CDR3 is also encoded by other nucleotide sequences in the sample. The chain combines TRBV18 with TRBJ2-2; weak D call: TRBD2 (5 bases). Trimming removed 3 bases from V and 1 base from J, with 6 bases in between. This CDR3 is 14 amino acids long. The V gene's germline CDR1 is KGHSH and CDR2 LQKENI. CDR3 region: CASSPGLNTGELFF. Here the CDR3 DNA reads TGTGCCAGCTCACCCGGACTGAACACCGGGGAGCTGTTTTTT.

The V gene is TRBV3-1 (or the pseudogene TRBV3-2), the J gene TRBJ2-1; 7 bases agree with TRBD1. The germline gives CDR1 LGHDT, CDR2 YNNKEL (reference sequence). J was trimmed by 3 bases and V by 2 bases; bases with no gene match: 4. CDR3 size: 15 residues. Here the CDR3 DNA reads TGTGCCAGCAGCCAAAAGACAGGGTTCTACAATGAGCAGTTCTTC. Residues: CASSQKTGFYNEQFF.

The rearrangement joins TRBV19 to TRBJ1-1; TRBD1 matches 7 bases. This CDR3 has 16 amino acids. The V and J ends lost 3 bases and 2 bases, in that order; junction bases with no gene match: 9. Germline values: CDR1 LNHDA, CDR2 SQIVND (reference sequence). The CDR3 loop is CASSILGQGENTEAFF. CDR3 bases: TGTGCCAGTAGTATTCTCGGGCAGGGGGAAAACACTGAAGCTTTCTTT.

This chain links TRBV19 with TRBJ2-7; D is uncertain. This CDR3 spans 13 amino acids. Germline lookup yields CDR1 LNHDA and CDR2 SQIVND (reference sequence). V was clipped by 8 bases and J by 2 bases, with 13 bases between them. Here the CDR3 DNA reads TGTGCCAGTTCTAATAGTCCTACCTACGAGCAGTACTTC. Protein sequence: CASSNSPTYEQYF.

This clone appeared a single time. V usage is TRBV7-2 and J usage is TRBJ2-2, with 8 bases lining up with TRBD2. V was pared by 7 bases and J by 4 bases, with 8 bases of the junction left unmatched. Germline loops: CDR1 SGHTA, CDR2 FQGNSA. The CDR3 is 15 residues long. CDR3 DNA: TGTGCCAGCACCCTGGGACTAGGGGGCACCGGGGAGCTGTTTTTT. It encodes CASTLGLGGTGELFF.